This T cell receptor beta chain is drawn from a study of cytomegalovirus exposure and HLA in healthy donors. Findings and limits, study-wide: A missense variant in DCLRE1C was later tied to TCR beta V- and J-gene trimming. It was reported in a later analysis that an Asian-associated ancestry cluster showed fewer N-insertions than the 666-donor mean. The HLA-A and HLA-B alleles of most subjects were reportedly predicted accurately from TCR beta sequences.

CDR1 and CDR2 (germline): ENHRY, SYGVKD. V was pared by 9 bases and J by 1 base, with 9 bases of the junction left unmatched. The CDR3 loop spans 15 amino acids. As regards this clone: As yet, its antigen is unknown.

The study ran its PCR with 60 Vbeta and 13 Jbeta primers. The data were produced by immunoSEQ multiplex PCR, yet TCRdb's version contains in-frame clones alone and is incomplete. Altogether under 140,000 clones are present, roughly 80% being singletons, with the ten largest covering 5.5% to 7%. The genes are TRBV10-3 and TRBJ2-7; 10 bases line up with TRBD1. Sequenced: PBMCs. The TCR sequence derives from a man under 40 in good health and CMV-seropositive. DNA for the CDR3: TGTGCCATACTCCGGGGACAGGGGCCTTCCTACGAGCAGTACTTC. Amino acids: CAILRGQGPSYEQYF.